The T cell receptor beta chain described here comes from a study of blood T cell repertoires in COVID-19. Germline V gives CDR1 SGHRS, CDR2 YFSETQ. The CDR3 is 15 residues long. Trimming pared 2 bases from V and 2 bases from J, leaving 13 bases between. Only in-frame clones appear in the TCRdb table, and some are missing; sequencing was by immunoSEQ multiplex PCR. The table includes 150,000 to 200,000 clones, approximately 93% detected once. This TCR was recovered from a woman aged 55-70 years with COVID-19, enrolled during active disease. The chain employs TRBV5-1 and TRBJ1-2; D possibly corresponds to TRBD1 (6 bases). The sample comprised peripheral blood. This CDR3 is CASSLYRELNYGYTF. The CDR3 coding sequence is TGCGCCAGCAGCTTATACAGGGAGTTGAACTATGGCTACACCTTC.